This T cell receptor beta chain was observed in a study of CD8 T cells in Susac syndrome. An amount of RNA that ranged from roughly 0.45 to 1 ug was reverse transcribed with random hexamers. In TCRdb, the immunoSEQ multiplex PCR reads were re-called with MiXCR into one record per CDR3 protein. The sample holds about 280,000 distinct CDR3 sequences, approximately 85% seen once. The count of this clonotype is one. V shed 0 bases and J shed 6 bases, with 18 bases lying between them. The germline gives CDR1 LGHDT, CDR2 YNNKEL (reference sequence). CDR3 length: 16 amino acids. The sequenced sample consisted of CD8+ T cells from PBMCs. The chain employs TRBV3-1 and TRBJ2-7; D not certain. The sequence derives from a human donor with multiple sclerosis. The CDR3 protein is CASSQDHSLSASEQYF. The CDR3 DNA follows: TGTGCCAGCAGCCAAGATCATTCCCTTTCGGCGTCCGAGCAGTACTTC.